This TCR beta chain was identified in a study of cytomegalovirus exposure and HLA in healthy donors. Study-wide background: Out of 150 million to 200 million T cells, an earlier analysis found some 120 million unique TCR beta sequences in total.

This clone has just a few counts. The antigen is unknown. Germline V gives CDR1 SGHTS, CDR2 YDEGEE. J gave up 7 bases and V 0 bases, and 9 bases lay outside the gene matches. The length of the CDR3 is 16 residues. General observations from the study: The study labeled about 160 TCR beta chains cytomegalovirus-associated. Some highly shared sequence variants likely arose as a pipeline artifact.

The PCR ran on 60 Vbeta and 13 Jbeta primers. TCRdb's copy holds only in-frame clones and misses some; the assay was immunoSEQ multiplex PCR. Counted here are 150,000 or so clones, 70% to 80% occurring once; the ten biggest clones make up roughly 14%. This receptor was identified in a woman between 40 and 55 years old in good health and CMV-seronegative. Sequenced sample: PBMCs. The rearrangement uses TRBV5-8 and TRBJ2-3; TRBD2 aligns across 9 bases. DNA of the CDR3: TGTGCCAGCAGCTTGGATGGGACTAGCCATTCTCATACGCAGTATTTT. It translates to CASSLDGTSHSHTQYF.